A selection of T cell receptor beta chains follows, all from one sample in a study of T cell responses to AZD1222 COVID-19 vaccine. Clones were read by immunoSEQ multiplex PCR, and TCRdb kept only the in-frame ones, dropping some. Seen here are 89,000 or so clones, 65% to 90% observed once, and the top ten hold 7.9%. Sequencing was performed on peripheral blood, taken on day 0 of AZD1222 vaccination. The receptors come from an adult in good health. The CDR3 runs from the conserved cysteine through the conserved F or W. The D gene is left open where the match is weak. Size tells how often a clone was seen (once, few, many) or the class of an expanded clone, and some rows leave it out.

>16|TRBV3-1/TRBV3-2|NA|TRBJ2-3|TRBD2
TGTGCCAGCAGCCAAGATTTGAGCGGGGGGGGAGATACGCAGTATTTT
CASSQDLSGGGDTQYF
>16|TRBV11-2|NA|TRBJ2-3|TRBD2
TGTGCCAGCAGCGCAAATAGCGGGAGGACCACAGATACGCAGTATTTT
CASSANSGRTTDTQYF
>15|TRBV19|NA|TRBJ1-5|TRBD1
TGTGCCAGTAGTACCGAGGACAGGGGGATCGAGCCCCAGCATTTT
CASSTEDRGIEPQHF
>15|TRBV6-5|NA|TRBJ1-5|NA
TGTGCCAGCAGTTTGGAGGGACCTAGCAATCAGCCCCAGCATTTT
CASSLEGPSNQPQHF
>15|TRBV5-1|NA|TRBJ1-6|TRBD1
TGCGCCAGCAGCCCTGACAGGGGCTATAATTCACCCCTCCACTTT
CASSPDRGYNSPLHF
>17|TRBV4-3|NA|TRBJ1-2|TRBD1
TGCGCCAGCAGCCAGGCCCGGACAGGCTCCACTAACTATGGCTACACCTTC
CASSQARTGSTNYGYTF
>14|TRBV5-4|NA|TRBJ2-7|TRBD1
TGTGCCAGCAGCCACCGACAGGGGAACTACGAGCAGTACTTC
CASSHRQGNYEQYF
>16|TRBV19|NA|TRBJ1-3|NA
TGTGCCAGTAGGCCTGGCATCTCGATCTCTGGAAACACCATATATTTT
CASRPGISISGNTIYF
>12|TRBV11-3|NA|TRBJ2-7|NA
TGTGCCAGCGGGGGGCGGAGCTACGAGCAGTACTTC
CASGGRSYEQYF
>15|TRBV19|NA|TRBJ2-3|NA
TGTGCCAGTAGTATAATGGGGGGTATTACAGATACGCAGTATTTT
CASSIMGGITDTQYF
>14|TRBV1|NA|TRBJ1-1|NA
TGCACCAGCAGCGCCAGACAGTCTAACACTGAAGCTTTCTTT
CTSSARQSNTEAFF
>12|TRBV7-9|NA|TRBJ1-6|NA
TGTGCCAGCAGCTCCCTTAATTCACCCCTCCACTTT
CASSSLNSPLHF
>12|TRBV5-8|NA|TRBJ2-7|TRBD1
TGTGCCAGCAGCGGGGACAGCTACGAGCAGTACTTC
CASSGDSYEQYF
>16|TRBV5-1|NA|TRBJ1-1|TRBD1
TGCGCCAGCAGTATTGCATTGACAGGGGCGAACACTGAAGCTTTCTTT
CASSIALTGANTEAFF
>17|TRBV11-2|NA|TRBJ2-1|TRBD1
TGTGCCAGCAGCCTCCATCGGCGGGGACAGGGCTACAATGAGCAGTTCTTC
CASSLHRRGQGYNEQFF
>13|TRBV7-3|NA|TRBJ1-6|NA
TGTGCCAGCAGCTTGGGACTTAATTCACCCCTCCACTTT
CASSLGLNSPLHF
>17|TRBV4-3|NA|TRBJ1-2|NA
TGCGCCAGCAGCCAAGATCAGCTGGCCAGAGCTTCGTATGGCTACACCTTC
CASSQDQLARASYGYTF
>15|TRBV7-8|NA|TRBJ1-4|NA
TGTGCCAGCAGCTCCCCTGAGGCGGGTAATGAAAAACTGTTTTTT
CASSSPEAGNEKLFF
>13|TRBV18|NA|TRBJ2-2|NA
TGTGCCAGCTCAAAGACAGGAGCCGGGGAGCTGTTTTTT
CASSKTGAGELFF
>15|TRBV15|NA|TRBJ1-2|NA
TGTGCCACCAGCAGAGATCGGCAACAGGGCTATGGCTACACCTTC
CATSRDRQQGYGYTF
>18|TRBV19|NA|TRBJ2-6|TRBD1
TGTGCCAGTAGTACTCGAACAGGGGCCGGCTCTGGGGCCAACGTCCTGACTTTC
CASSTRTGAGSGANVLTF
>12|TRBV7-9|once|TRBJ1-1|NA
TGTGCCAGCAGCTTAGTCAGTGAGAAAGCTTTCTTT
CASSLVSEKAFF
>13|TRBV7-2|NA|TRBJ2-6|NA
TGTGCCAGCAGCTTTTTTGGGGCCAACGTCCTGACTTTC
CASSFFGANVLTF
>18|TRBV27|once|TRBJ2-2|TRBD2
TGTGCCAGCAGTTCGCGGACTAGCGGGAGAGGACTGGGCGGGGAGCTGTTTTTT
CASSSRTSGRGLGGELFF
>13|TRBV11-2|once|TRBJ2-7|NA
TGTGCCAGCAGCTTAGTAGCCACCTACGAGCAGTACTTC
CASSLVATYEQYF
>11|TRBV12-3/TRBV12-4|NA|TRBJ1-3|NA
TGTGCCAGCAGTTTCCCCCCCACCATATATTTT
CASSFPPTIYF
>15|TRBV27|few|TRBJ1-5|NA
TGTGCCAGCAGTTGGGGAATCGGGAGCAATCAGCCCCAGCATTTT
CASSWGIGSNQPQHF
>16|TRBV7-3|NA|TRBJ2-1|TRBD2
TGTGCCAGCAGCTCGCCGGGACTAGCGTCCTACAATGAGCAGTTCTTC
CASSSPGLASYNEQFF
>16|TRBV10-3|NA|TRBJ1-2|TRBD1
TGTGCCATCAGTGAAGGCGGACAGGGGAAAAATGATGGCTACACCTTC
CAISEGGQGKNDGYTF
>14|TRBV6-1|once|TRBJ1-2|NA
TGTGCCAGCAGTGAAGAGGGAAGGTACACCGGGCCCACCTTC
CASSEEGRYTGPTF
>14|TRBV29-1|NA|TRBJ2-7|TRBD2
TGCAGCGTTGTAACTGGACTAGCGGGAGAAGAGCAGTACTTC
CSVVTGLAGEEQYF
>14|TRBV7-9|NA|TRBJ1-2|NA
TGTGCCAGCAGCCTCTACAGGGAACCTCATGGCTACACCTTC
CASSLYREPHGYTF
>14|TRBV27|NA|TRBJ2-1|NA
TGTGCCAGCACCTCTAGTGGGGGGTTCAATGAGCAGTTCTTC
CASTSSGGFNEQFF
>14|TRBV5-6|NA|TRBJ2-5|NA
TGTGCCAGCAGCTTGGTACTCTCACAAGAGACCCAGTACTTC
CASSLVLSQETQYF
>14|TRBV15|NA|TRBJ2-5|NA
TGTGCCACCAGCAGAGACGAGCAAGTGAAGACCCAGTACTTC
CATSRDEQVKTQYF
>18|TRBV5-1|NA|TRBJ2-7|TRBD1
TGCGCCAGCAGCTTGGCCGCAATCCAACAGGGGGCCTTCTACGAGCAGTACTTC
CASSLAAIQQGAFYEQYF
>16|TRBV5-1|NA|TRBJ2-1|TRBD2
TGCGCCAGCAGTACCTCTAGCGGGAGGGCGTACAATGAGCAGTTCTTC
CASSTSSGRAYNEQFF
>16|TRBV27|NA|TRBJ2-3|NA
TGTGCCAGTGCGTTGGGGACGATGATAGTAAAAGATACGCAGTATTTT
CASALGTMIVKDTQYF
>13|TRBV19|NA|TRBJ1-1|TRBD1
TGTGCCACTGCCGGGACAGGGCGGACTGAAGCTTTCTTT
CATAGTGRTEAFF
>15|TRBV10-2|NA|TRBJ1-2|TRBD1
TGCGCCAGCAGTGACACAGGGGCGTTATGGTATGGCTACACCTTC
CASSDTGALWYGYTF
>15|TRBV5-1|once|TRBJ1-3|NA
TGCGCCAGCAGCTTGTTAGGTGGGCGAAGCGACACCATATATTTT
CASSLLGGRSDTIYF
>18|TRBV13|NA|TRBJ2-4|NA
TGTGCCAGCAGCTTAACGAACCTGGACAGAATAGCCAAAAACATTCAGTACTTC
CASSLTNLDRIAKNIQYF
>15|TRBV11-2|NA|TRBJ2-7|TRBD2
TGTGCCAGCAGCTTATATGGCGGGAGAGAATACGAGCAGTACTTC
CASSLYGGREYEQYF
>16|TRBV27|NA|TRBJ1-1|NA
TGTGCCAGCAGACCCGTTTGGGGGCAAGGGAACACTGAAGCTTTCTTT
CASRPVWGQGNTEAFF
>15|TRBV25-1|NA|TRBJ2-1|TRBD2
TGTGCCAGCAGCTCCTTAGGGCTAGCGGGCCGCGAGCAGTTCTTC
CASSSLGLAGREQFF
>14|TRBV2|few|TRBJ1-1|TRBD1
TGTGCCAGTGAAGAGGAGACAGGGGACACTGAAGCTTTCTTT
CASEEETGDTEAFF
>11|TRBV7-9|NA|TRBJ1-2|TRBD1
TGTGCCAGCAGCGTATACAGGGGGAACACCTTC
CASSVYRGNTF
>18|TRBV5-1|NA|TRBJ2-5|TRBD1
TGCGCCAGCAGCCCGCTAGGTAGGACAGGGGGCGATACGGAGACCCAGTACTTC
CASSPLGRTGGDTETQYF
>16|TRBV19|NA|TRBJ2-1|NA
TGTGCCAGTAGTGCCATACCTTCTGGGTCCTACAATGAGCAGTTCTTC
CASSAIPSGSYNEQFF
>15|TRBV2|NA|TRBJ2-2|TRBD2
TGTGCCAGCATCTGGCTAGCGGGAGGGACCGGGGAGCTGTTTTTT
CASIWLAGGTGELFF
>14|TRBV24-1|few|TRBJ2-2|TRBD1
TGTGCCACCAGTGTCCAGGGGGCGCCCGGGGAGCTGTTTTTT
CATSVQGAPGELFF
>17|TRBV7-3|once|TRBJ2-1|TRBD2
TGTGCCAGCAGCCCTACTAGCGGGAGGGCTAAATACAGTGAGCAGTTCTTC
CASSPTSGRAKYSEQFF
>15|TRBV2|NA|TRBJ2-3|TRBD2
TGTGCCAGCACCAGACTAGCGGTAGAGACAGATACGCAGTATTTT
CASTRLAVETDTQYF
>13|TRBV30|NA|TRBJ1-5|TRBD1
TGTGCCTGGGACAGGGGACCTAATCAGCCCCAGCATTTT
CAWDRGPNQPQHF
>17|TRBV27|NA|TRBJ2-6|TRBD1
TGTGCCAGCAGGATGGACAGGGGGCCTTCTGGGGCCAACGTCCTGACTTTC
CASRMDRGPSGANVLTF
>13|TRBV10-1|NA|TRBJ2-1|TRBD2
TGCTCATGCCAGGCTAGCGGGGACAATGAGCAGTTCTTC
CSCQASGDNEQFF